The sequence of this T cell receptor (beta chain) was determined in a study of blood T cell repertoires in COVID-19. Study-level information: The United States, Italy and Spain were the sources of the acute and convalescent COVID-19 samples.

As originally analysed: Estimated nucleated cell counts came from reference gene primer amplification. Measured with immunoSEQ multiplex PCR; TCRdb has only the in-frame clones, and not every one. The V and J calls and clone size are taken from that table; D and trimming were inferred from the DNA. The sample has around 300,000 clones; 86% are singletons. The CDR3 is made up of 15 amino acids. Per the germline V gene, CDR1 is LNHDA and CDR2 is SQIVND (reference sequence). The V gene end was trimmed by 5 bases and the J gene end by 3 bases; junction bases not matched to a gene: 4. Seattle-derived patients entered the study during active infection and were followed longitudinally.

Sequenced: peripheral blood. This TCR was sampled from a woman aged 70 to 79 with COVID-19, enrolled during active disease. The J gene is TRBJ1-6, the V gene TRBV19, with 7 bases aligning to TRBD1. The DNA for the CDR3 is TGTGCCAGTAGTCCTCGGGACAGCTATAATTCACCCCTCCACTTT. Residues: CASSPRDSYNSPLHF.